This T cell receptor (beta chain) was sequenced in a study of shared clonotypes between healthy human individuals. Germline V lookup: CDR1 MGHDK, CDR2 SYGVNS. The V segment lost 3 bases and the J segment 5 bases; nucleotides outside the gene matches: 7. This CDR3 spans 15 amino acids. Ten immunoSEQ deep assay plates were used to sequence the DNA of unsorted PBMCs. The table came from immunoSEQ multiplex PCR; TCRdb's copy has only in-frame clones and leaves some out. The data show about 470,000 clones, roughly 80% seen once. Material for sequencing was PBMCs. The chain recombines TRBV25-1 with TRBJ2-1; 7 nucleotides agree with TRBD1. The TCR originated in a woman in her thirties or forties in good health. Some clones in this sample may be carry-over from other donors' samples. CDR3 bases: TGTGCCAGCAGTGATTACAGGGGCGCCAACAATGAGCAGTTCTTC. Amino acids: CASSDYRGANNEQFF.